The sequence of this T cell receptor (beta chain) was determined in a study of blood T cell repertoires in COVID-19 (dated by TCRdb to 2020 to 2021). Notes on the research overall: Samples from collaborators originated in the United States, Italy and Spain and spanned both the acute and convalescent phases of COVID-19. The samples were drawn from two sources: the first 160 participants of the ongoing ImmuneRACE study, and 1,000 to 1,500 subjects contributed by 6 global collaborators. The repertoires were released in a freely available public database intended as a resource for research on the immune response to SARS-CoV-2. Where available, HLA class I and class II types were taken from metadata supplied by the sample provider and were not determined by assay-based typing. Subjects who had been exposed to COVID-19, were actively infected with it, or had recovered from it provided the deeply sampled blood TCRbeta repertoires that made up the dataset. The prospective study material was composed of cDNA or gDNA derived from T cells, B-cell-depleted T cells, or PBMCs. A de-identified subject ID, COVID-19 status, age in years and sex were almost always included in the sample metadata. Overall study results and their limits: Clinical and demographic metadata were provided uncurated, with the amount varying by source and participant.

Collaborating institutions collected whole blood in K2EDTA tubes following their own protocols. For TCRbeta analysis, collaborators shipped samples in one of three forms: frozen whole blood, isolated PBMCs, or DNA extracted from either of those sample types. TCRbeta CDR3 regions were amplified from genomic DNA by means of the immunoSEQ Assay, a bias-controlled multiplex PCR. The study's own analysis went as follows. Within the assay, amplification of reference gene primers was used to estimate how many nucleated cells each sample contained. To quantify the absolute abundance of each unique TCRbeta CDR3 rearrangement, sequence reads were collapsed and filtered. For each sample, productive Simpson clonality was calculated as the square root of Simpson's diversity index over productive rearrangements. The clones in this table, taken by TCRdb from immuneACCESS, are in-frame only. Not every clone is retained; where verified, under half of the shortfall comes from an unresolved V gene, and the cause of the rest is unknown. That table gives V, J and clone size, and the DNA gave D and trimming. Counted in this sample were 56,000 or so clones; more than 90% of them appeared once. The ten largest make up about 6.3% of the sample.

CDR1 and CDR2 are drawn from the germline V gene: MGHDK, SYGVNS. Spanning cysteine to phenylalanine, the CDR3 consists of 14 amino acids. Kept here is only the CDR3 DNA, which spans 42 bases and is read in frame from base 1. Germline trimming: 11 bases from V, 1 base from J; junction bases outside gene matches: 9. This clone was seen once. Its antigen is not yet known. No base qualities exist here, and no much larger clone lies one base off it. This TCR derives from a man aged 50 to 59 with active COVID-19. The sequenced sample consisted of peripheral blood. Rearrangement joined TRBV25-1 to TRBJ2-5; 8 bases in the junction line up with TRBD1. In nucleotides, the sequence is TGTGCCGGAGGCCCCGGGACAGGCCAAGAGACCCAGTACTTC. The resulting protein is CAGGPGTGQETQYF. Reference TRBV25-1 and TRBJ2-5 proteins supply the regions before and after the CDR3; the full variable domain is: EADIYQTPRYLVIGTGKKITLECSQTMGHDKMYWYQQDPGMELHLIHYSYGVNSTEKGDLSSESTVSRIRTEHFPLTLESARPSHTSQYLCAGGPGTGQETQYFGPGTRLLVL.